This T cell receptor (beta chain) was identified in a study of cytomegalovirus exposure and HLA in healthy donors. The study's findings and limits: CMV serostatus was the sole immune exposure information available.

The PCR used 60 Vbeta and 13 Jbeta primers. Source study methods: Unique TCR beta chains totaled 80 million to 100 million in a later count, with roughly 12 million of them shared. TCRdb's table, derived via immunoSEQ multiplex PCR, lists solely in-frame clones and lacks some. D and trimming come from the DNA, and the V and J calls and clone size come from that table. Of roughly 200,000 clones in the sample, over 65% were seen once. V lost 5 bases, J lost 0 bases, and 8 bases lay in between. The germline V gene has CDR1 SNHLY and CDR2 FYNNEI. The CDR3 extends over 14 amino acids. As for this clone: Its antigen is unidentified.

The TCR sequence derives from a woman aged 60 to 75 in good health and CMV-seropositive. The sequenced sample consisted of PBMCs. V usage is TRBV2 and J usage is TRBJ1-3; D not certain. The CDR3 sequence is CASSTASSGNTIYF. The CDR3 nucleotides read TGTGCCAGCAGTACAGCAAGCTCTGGAAACACCATATATTTT.